These T cell receptor beta chains were read from a single sample in a study of blood T cell repertoires in COVID-19. Here immunoSEQ multiplex PCR was the method, and the copy in TCRdb shows in-frame clones only, minus some. This sample has about 190,000 clones, with around 82% found just once. The sample taken for sequencing was peripheral blood. These TCRs come from an elderly man with COVID-19, enrolled during active disease. The CDR3 runs from the conserved cysteine through the conserved F or W. D genes are given only for firm matches. Expanded clones get a size class; other rows say once, few or many, or leave the size out.

D,V,size,J,CDR3,DNA
TRBD2,TRBV3-1/TRBV3-2,-,TRBJ2-3,CASSRTSGGDTQYF,TGTGCCAGCAGCCGGACTAGCGGGGGAGATACGCAGTATTTT
-,TRBV5-4,once,TRBJ2-7,CASSDPRVSYEQYF,TGTGCCAGCAGCGACCCACGGGTCTCCTACGAGCAGTACTTC
-,TRBV6-5,-,TRBJ2-7,CATSVGALPEEQYF,TGTGCCACCAGCGTAGGGGCTCTCCCCGAGGAGCAGTACTTC
TRBD1,TRBV2,-,TRBJ1-1,CASIPGQWAFF,TGTGCCAGCATACCGGGACAGTGGGCTTTCTTT
-,TRBV11-3,once,TRBJ1-1,CASTHSRVAGTEAFF,TGTGCCAGCACCCATTCGAGGGTGGCAGGCACTGAAGCTTTCTTT
TRBD1,TRBV5-4,few,TRBJ1-2,CASSPPLRQGIYGYTF,TGTGCCAGCAGCCCACCTTTGAGACAGGGTATCTATGGCTACACCTTC
TRBD1,TRBV9,-,TRBJ2-5,CASSPTGGQETQYF,TGTGCCAGCAGCCCCACAGGGGGCCAAGAGACCCAGTACTTC
-,TRBV7-8,-,TRBJ2-4,CASSLEGMNIQYF,TGTGCCAGCAGCTTAGAGGGGATGAACATTCAGTACTTC
TRBD1,TRBV5-1,-,TRBJ2-7,CASSIDRAYEQYF,TGCGCCAGCAGCATCGACAGGGCCTACGAGCAGTACTTC
-,TRBV7-7,-,TRBJ1-3,CASSEDYWGGNTIYF,TGTGCCAGCAGCGAAGACTACTGGGGTGGAAACACCATATATTTT
-,TRBV6-5,-,TRBJ2-7,CASRPGSTTYEQYF,TGTGCCAGCAGACCAGGAAGTACCACCTACGAGCAGTACTTC
-,TRBV6-2/TRBV6-3,-,TRBJ2-2,CASSKNGPGELFF,TGTGCCAGCAGTAAGAATGGCCCCGGGGAGCTGTTTTTT
-,TRBV10-3,-,TRBJ1-1,CAIRRDMNTEAFF,TGTGCCATCAGGAGGGACATGAACACTGAAGCTTTCTTT
TRBD1,TRBV7-9,-,TRBJ1-1,CASSPSRDRDEAFF,TGTGCCAGCAGCCCGTCCCGGGACAGGGATGAAGCTTTCTTT
TRBD1,TRBV5-1,-,TRBJ2-1,CASSTRQGNEQFF,TGCGCCAGCAGCACCAGACAGGGCAATGAGCAGTTCTTC
-,TRBV7-9,-,TRBJ1-2,CASSPVGPSGDYGYTF,TGTGCCAGCAGCCCCGTCGGCCCCAGCGGGGACTATGGCTACACCTTC
-,TRBV10-1,few,TRBJ1-2,CASSRQRNYGYTF,TGCGCCAGCAGTCGACAGAGAAACTATGGCTACACCTTC
-,TRBV3-1/TRBV3-2,-,TRBJ1-1,CASHAGGKNTEAFF,TGTGCCAGCCACGCCGGGGGTAAGAACACTGAAGCTTTCTTT
TRBD1,TRBV27,few,TRBJ1-6,CASWTGAGSPLHF,TGTGCCAGCTGGACAGGGGCTGGTTCACCCCTCCACTTT
TRBD1,TRBV5-8,-,TRBJ1-1,CASSLDRGGTEAFF,TGTGCCAGCAGTCTTGACAGGGGCGGTACTGAAGCTTTCTTT
-,TRBV19,-,TRBJ1-2,CASRVGIGDGYTF,TGTGCCAGTAGGGTAGGAATAGGGGATGGCTACACCTTC
-,TRBV15,-,TRBJ2-7,CATSRDSRGYEQYF,TGTGCCACCAGCAGAGATAGTCGGGGCTACGAGCAGTACTTC
TRBD1,TRBV9,-,TRBJ1-2,CASRGGTDYGYTF,TGTGCCAGCAGAGGCGGGACAGATTATGGCTACACCTTC
-,TRBV5-4,-,TRBJ1-1,CASSLERGSSTEAFF,TGTGCCAGCAGCTTGGAAAGGGGTTCGAGCACTGAAGCTTTCTTT
-,TRBV19,-,TRBJ1-1,CASSIGGNTEAFF,TGTGCCAGTAGTATCGGAGGAAACACTGAAGCTTTCTTT
TRBD1,TRBV5-4,-,TRBJ2-3,CASRTLMGQGAVDTQYF,TGTGCCAGCAGGACCCTCATGGGACAGGGAGCTGTGGATACGCAGTATTTT
-,TRBV7-3,-,TRBJ1-1,CASSLGGFSFNTEAFF,TGTGCCAGCAGCTTAGGAGGCTTTAGTTTTAACACTGAAGCTTTCTTT
-,TRBV28,few,TRBJ2-5,CASSLGRDRETQYF,TGTGCCAGCAGTTTAGGGCGGGACAGAGAGACCCAGTACTTC
-,TRBV7-9,few,TRBJ1-1,CASSPGGLGNTEAFF,TGTGCCAGCAGCCCCGGGGGTCTTGGGAACACTGAAGCTTTCTTT
TRBD2,TRBV6-2/TRBV6-3,-,TRBJ2-3,CASSALAGDLPYF,TGTGCCAGCAGCGCACTAGCGGGGGACCTGCCGTATTTT
-,TRBV7-2,-,TRBJ1-1,CASSFSGGDTEAFF,TGTGCCAGCAGCTTCTCGGGGGGGGACACTGAAGCTTTCTTT
TRBD1,TRBV7-2,-,TRBJ1-1,CASSLKGITGGATEAFF,TGTGCCAGCAGCTTAAAAGGTATAACAGGGGGCGCGACTGAAGCTTTCTTT
TRBD2,TRBV10-1,-,TRBJ2-2,CANPRGGTSGGPLANTGELFF,TGCGCCAACCCGAGGGGGGGGACTAGCGGGGGACCACTCGCGAACACCGGGGAGCTGTTTTTT
-,TRBV18,once,TRBJ1-6,CASSPVGGNSPLHF,TGTGCCAGCTCACCAGTAGGGGGAAATTCACCCCTCCACTTT
TRBD1,TRBV2,once,TRBJ1-2,CASSEAQGGEGYTF,TGTGCCAGCAGTGAAGCGCAGGGGGGCGAGGGCTACACCTTC
TRBD1,TRBV28,-,TRBJ2-7,CASSSPGQVAYEQYF,TGTGCCAGCAGTTCCCCGGGACAGGTAGCCTACGAGCAGTACTTC
-,TRBV5-3,-,TRBJ1-1,CARSLPTDRVNTEAFF,TGTGCCAGAAGCCTACCGACGGATCGGGTGAACACTGAAGCTTTCTTT
-,TRBV29-1,-,TRBJ1-2,CSCDSGNGYTF,TGCAGCTGCGACAGTGGCAATGGCTACACCTTC
-,TRBV19,-,TRBJ1-4,CASILPRGTNEKLFF,TGTGCCAGTATCCTCCCCAGGGGAACTAATGAAAAACTGTTTTTT
-,TRBV3-1/TRBV3-2,-,TRBJ1-2,CASSHPGGQDGYTF,TGTGCCAGCAGCCACCCCGGGGGGCAAGATGGCTACACCTTC
-,TRBV3-1/TRBV3-2,-,TRBJ1-3,CASSHTDNSGNTIYF,TGTGCCAGCAGCCACACGGACAACTCTGGAAACACCATATATTTT
-,TRBV7-3,-,TRBJ2-7,CASSKGAFGEQYF,TGTGCCAGCAGCAAAGGGGCCTTCGGGGAGCAGTACTTC
-,TRBV7-9,-,TRBJ1-1,CASSWTRNTEAFF,TGTGCCAGCAGCTGGACACGAAACACTGAAGCTTTCTTT
TRBD2,TRBV4-1,-,TRBJ2-1,CASSQATSGGPYNEQFF,TGCGCCAGCAGCCAGGCCACTAGCGGGGGCCCGTACAATGAGCAGTTCTTC
TRBD2,TRBV2,-,TRBJ2-5,CASSDGWGGETQYF,TGTGCCAGCAGTGATGGATGGGGGGGGGAGACCCAGTACTTC
TRBD1,TRBV6-5,few,TRBJ1-2,CASRGTGVDGYTF,TGTGCCAGCAGGGGGACAGGGGTGGATGGCTACACCTTC
-,TRBV7-6,-,TRBJ2-5,CASSPRGGAVETQYF,TGTGCCAGCAGCCCCCGAGGGGGGGCGGTTGAGACCCAGTACTTC
TRBD1,TRBV4-2,-,TRBJ1-6,CASSQGQGLSPLHF,TGTGCCAGCAGCCAAGGACAGGGTTTGTCACCCCTCCACTTT
-,TRBV6-2/TRBV6-3,-,TRBJ1-2,CASSYQTAGGYTF,TGTGCCAGCAGTTACCAGACGGCCGGGGGCTACACCTTC
TRBD1,TRBV18,once,TRBJ1-1,CASSPPEGQGAGAFF,TGTGCCAGCTCACCACCGGAGGGACAGGGCGCTGGGGCTTTCTTT
TRBD2,TRBV5-1,few,TRBJ2-7,CASSFSAGGTSYEQYF,TGCGCCAGCAGCTTTTCAGCGGGGGGCACCTCCTACGAGCAGTACTTC
TRBD2,TRBV27,-,TRBJ2-1,CASHLRLAGANEQFF,TGTGCCAGTCACCTACGACTAGCGGGGGCCAATGAGCAGTTCTTC
-,TRBV29-1,few,TRBJ1-1,CSVVQGLNTEAFF,TGCAGCGTTGTACAGGGCCTGAACACTGAAGCTTTCTTT
TRBD1,TRBV5-4,-,TRBJ1-2,CASSSGQGTNYGYTF,TGTGCCAGCAGCTCTGGACAGGGGACTAACTATGGCTACACCTTC
-,TRBV5-6,-,TRBJ1-2,CATLTYGFDYGYTF,TGTGCCACCCTAACCTACGGGTTTGACTATGGCTACACCTTC
TRBD1,TRBV6-2/TRBV6-3,-,TRBJ1-2,CASSRQGTNYGYTF,TGTGCCAGCAGTCGACAGGGTACTAACTATGGCTACACCTTC
TRBD1,TRBV11-3,-,TRBJ1-1,CASSSGQGINPTEAFF,TGTGCCAGCAGCTCCGGACAGGGTATCAACCCCACTGAAGCTTTCTTT